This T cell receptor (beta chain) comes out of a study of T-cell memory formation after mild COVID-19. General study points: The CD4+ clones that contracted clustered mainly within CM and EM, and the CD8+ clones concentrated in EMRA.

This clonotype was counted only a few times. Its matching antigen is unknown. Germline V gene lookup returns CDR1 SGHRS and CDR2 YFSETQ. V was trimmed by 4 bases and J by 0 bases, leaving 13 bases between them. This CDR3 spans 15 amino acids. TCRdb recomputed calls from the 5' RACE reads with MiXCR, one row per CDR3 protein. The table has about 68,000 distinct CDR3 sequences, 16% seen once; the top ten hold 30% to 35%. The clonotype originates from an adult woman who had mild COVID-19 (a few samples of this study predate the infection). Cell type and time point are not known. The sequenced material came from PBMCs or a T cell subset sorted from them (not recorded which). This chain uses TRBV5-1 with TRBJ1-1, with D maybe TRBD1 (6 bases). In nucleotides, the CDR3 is TGCGCCAGCAGCCTGACAGGACAGATGAACACTGAAGCTTTCTTT. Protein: CASSLTGQMNTEAFF.